This paragraph covers one T cell receptor (beta chain) sequence. This entry is derived from a study of blood T cell repertoires in COVID-19. Whole-study context: Samples taken during acute and convalescent COVID-19 were collected in the United States, Italy and Spain. T cells, B-cell-depleted T cells, or PBMCs provided the cDNA or gDNA that served as material.

V was cut by 2 bases and J by 0 bases, with 19 bases left in between. The CDR3 sequence is 19 residues long. Germline V lookup: CDR1 SGHDN, CDR2 FVKESK. The authors' processing: Estimates of nucleated cell counts were drawn from the amplification of reference gene primers. Some clones are missing from TCRdb's copy, which holds only in-frame ones; the method was immunoSEQ multiplex PCR. V, J and clone size were drawn from that table, and D and trimming were deduced from the DNA. This sample has 15,000 to 20,000 clones, with roughly 93% found just once. Sequencing was performed on peripheral blood. This receptor was taken from a human donor in a cohort sampled during active COVID-19. The J gene is TRBJ2-2, the V gene TRBV14; possibly TRBD1 for D (6 bases). The CDR3 reads CASSQRIGGARANTGELFF. For the CDR3, the DNA is TGTGCCAGCAGCCAAAGGATAGGGGGAGCGAGAGCGAACACCGGGGAGCTGTTTTTT.